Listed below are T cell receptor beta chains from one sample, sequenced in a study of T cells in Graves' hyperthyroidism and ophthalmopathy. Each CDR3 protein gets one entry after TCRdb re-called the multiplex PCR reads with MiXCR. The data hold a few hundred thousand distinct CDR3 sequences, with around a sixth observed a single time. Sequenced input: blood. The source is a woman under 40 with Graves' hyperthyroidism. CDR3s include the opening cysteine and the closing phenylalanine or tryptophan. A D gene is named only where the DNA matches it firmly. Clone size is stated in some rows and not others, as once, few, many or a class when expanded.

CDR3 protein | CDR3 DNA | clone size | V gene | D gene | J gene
CASSPPIIWAFF | TGTGCCAGCAGCCCCCCGATTATATGGGCTTTCTTT | few | TRBV7-2 | . | TRBJ1-1
CASSERPGDTQYF | TGTGCCAGCTCAGAGCGGCCGGGAGATACGCAGTATTTT | few | TRBV6-1 | . | TRBJ2-3
CASRRGASGANVLTF | TGTGCCAGCAGGAGAGGGGCATCTGGGGCCAACGTCCTGACTTTC | once | TRBV2 | . | TRBJ2-6
CAWSESAGSTDTQYF | TGTGCCTGGAGTGAATCAGCGGGCAGCACAGATACGCAGTATTTT | many | TRBV30 | . | TRBJ2-3
CATSRDLAGYEQYF | TGTGCCACCAGCAGAGATTTAGCGGGCTACGAGCAGTACTTC | . | TRBV15 | TRBD2 | TRBJ2-7
CAWSSVLAGGPGSYNEQFF | TGTGCCTGGAGTTCTGTACTAGCGGGAGGGCCAGGGTCCTACAATGAGCAGTTCTTC | . | TRBV30 | TRBD2 | TRBJ2-1
CASNRDGYEQYF | TGTGCCAGCAATCGGGACGGCTACGAGCAGTACTTC | few | TRBV7-9 | . | TRBJ2-7
CASSPTGPSNQPQHF | TGTGCCAGCAGCCCAACGGGACCTAGCAATCAGCCCCAGCATTTT | few | TRBV7-2 | . | TRBJ1-5
CASSLGAQTETQYF | TGCGCCAGCAGCCTCGGGGCGCAGACAGAGACCCAGTACTTC | . | TRBV5-1 | . | TRBJ2-5
CAWGFSYTNQPQHF | TGTGCCTGGGGCTTTAGTTACACAAATCAGCCCCAGCATTTT | many | TRBV30 | . | TRBJ1-5
CASSLGRREQFF | TGTGCCAGCAGCTTAGGGCGGAGGGAGCAGTTCTTC | many | TRBV7-6 | . | TRBJ2-1
CASSLGGPSGRADTQYF | TGTGCCAGCAGCTTAGGGGGGCCTAGCGGGAGAGCAGATACGCAGTATTTT | many | TRBV11-2 | TRBD2 | TRBJ2-3
CASSLTPNEKLFF | TGTGCCAGCTCTCTGACGCCTAATGAAAAACTGTTTTTT | many | TRBV18 | . | TRBJ1-4
CASSTTVINEKLFF | TGTGCCAGCAGTACGACGGTTATCAATGAAAAACTGTTTTTT | . | TRBV6-1 | . | TRBJ1-4
CSATYAGGPYNEQFF | TGCAGTGCTACCTATGCGGGAGGGCCTTACAATGAGCAGTTCTTC | many | TRBV20-1 | TRBD2 | TRBJ2-1
CAWSPSPGREFF | TGTGCCTGGAGTCCCTCCCCGGGACGGGAGTTCTTC | many | TRBV30 | . | TRBJ2-1
CAWSVPGRAMNTEAFF | TGTGCCTGGAGTGTACCGGGGAGGGCCATGAACACTGAAGCTTTCTTT | many | TRBV30 | . | TRBJ1-1
CASSQDQAGAWYNEQFF | TGTGCCAGCAGCCAAGATCAAGCGGGAGCTTGGTACAATGAGCAGTTCTTC | few | TRBV3-1 | TRBD2 | TRBJ2-1
CASSAGRGGEQFF | TGTGCCAGCAGTGCTGGCAGGGGCGGTGAGCAGTTCTTC | . | TRBV6-4 | . | TRBJ2-1
CASSPGTGADINLYTEAFF | TGTGCCAGCAGTCCCGGGACAGGGGCCGACATTAACCTCTACACTGAAGCTTTCTTT | many | TRBV27 | TRBD1 | TRBJ1-1
CASSLGQAGNEQFF | TGTGCCAGCAGCTTGGGACAGGCTGGCAATGAGCAGTTCTTC | many | TRBV5-6 | . | TRBJ2-1
CASSQSLAGVSTDTQYF | TGTGCCAGCAGCCAAAGTCTAGCGGGAGTATCCACAGATACGCAGTATTTT | . | TRBV7-2 | TRBD2 | TRBJ2-3
CASSHALERDISDTQYF | TGTGCCAGCAGCCATGCGTTGGAGCGGGATATATCAGATACGCAGTATTTT | many | TRBV3-1 | TRBD2 | TRBJ2-3
CASSSPGKLAFF | TGTGCCAGCAGCTCGCCGGGTAAGCTGGCTTTCTTT | few | TRBV7-2 | . | TRBJ1-1
CASSGGGGLETQYF | TGTGCCAGCAGTGGCGGAGGGGGGCTAGAGACCCAGTACTTC | . | TRBV25-1 | . | TRBJ2-5
CSARAGGTGNSPLHF | TGCAGTGCTAGAGCCGGGGGGACAGGCAATTCACCCCTCCACTTT | . | TRBV20-1 | TRBD1 | TRBJ1-6
CASRKQGASSPLHF | TGTGCCAGCAGGAAACAGGGGGCGAGTTCACCCCTCCACTTT | many | TRBV12-3/TRBV12-4 | TRBD1 | TRBJ1-6
CASSDRQGGSGYTF | TGCGCCAGCAGCGATCGACAGGGAGGTAGTGGCTACACCTTC | many | TRBV5-1 | TRBD1 | TRBJ1-2
CASSLLGQGRKNTF | TGTGCCAGCAGCTTACTCGGACAGGGACGTAAGAACACCTTC | . | TRBV7-2 | TRBD1 | TRBJ1-2
CASSPGGPMNTEAFF | TGTGCCAGCAGTCCAGGGGGACCTATGAACACTGAAGCTTTCTTT | many | TRBV3-1 | TRBD1 | TRBJ1-1
CASDSSGIYEQYF | TGTGCCAGTGATTCTAGCGGGATCTACGAGCAGTACTTC | . | TRBV27 | TRBD2 | TRBJ2-7
CASSERGYEQYF | TGTGCCAGCAGTGAACGTGGGTACGAGCAGTACTTC | few | TRBV2 | . | TRBJ2-7
CASSLNPRSTEAFF | TGTGCCAGCAGTTTAAACCCTCGGAGCACTGAAGCTTTCTTT | few | TRBV27 | . | TRBJ1-1
CAWSVRFGALAGYNEQFF | TGTGCCTGGAGTGTACGTTTTGGTGCGCTAGCGGGTTACAATGAGCAGTTCTTC | many | TRBV30 | TRBD2 | TRBJ2-1
CATSREDPALAGGLFWSYNEQFF | TGTGCCACCAGCAGAGAGGACCCCGCCCTAGCGGGAGGTCTATTTTGGTCCTACAATGAGCAGTTCTTC | few | TRBV15 | TRBD2 | TRBJ2-1
CSASRGLMASGRAFEQFF | TGCAGTGCTAGTCGAGGACTGATGGCTAGCGGGAGGGCATTTGAGCAGTTCTTC | many | TRBV20-1 | TRBD2 | TRBJ2-1
CASSRREGMRNEQFF | TGTGCCAGCAGCCGGCGGGAGGGTATGAGGAATGAGCAGTTCTTC | many | TRBV7-9 | TRBD2 | TRBJ2-1
CASRARRTGGTGELFF | TGTGCCAGCAGAGCTCGACGGACGGGGGGCACCGGGGAGCTGTTTTTT | many | TRBV2 | TRBD2 | TRBJ2-2
CASSQLGGSYEQYF | TGTGCCAGCAGCCAATTAGGGGGCTCCTACGAGCAGTACTTC | . | TRBV7-3 | . | TRBJ2-7
CSASRRYVDTGELFF | TGCAGTGCTAGCCGTAGATATGTGGACACCGGGGAGCTGTTTTTT | few | TRBV20-1 | . | TRBJ2-2
CASSDPGQGYEQFF | TGTGCCAGCAGTGATCCGGGACAGGGATATGAGCAGTTCTTC | . | TRBV6-2/TRBV6-3 | TRBD1 | TRBJ2-1
CASSYFGRTNTGELFF | TGTGCCAGCAGTTACTTTGGGAGAACGAACACCGGGGAGCTGTTTTTT | . | TRBV6-2/TRBV6-3 | . | TRBJ2-2
CASSSLAGPREQYF | TGTGCCAGCAGTTCGCTAGCGGGGCCGAGGGAGCAGTACTTC | many | TRBV6-1 | TRBD2 | TRBJ2-7
CSADTIAGVGNEQFF | TGCAGTGCCGACACCATAGCGGGAGTGGGAAATGAGCAGTTCTTC | many | TRBV20-1 | TRBD2 | TRBJ2-1
CASSPTRGLQETQYF | TGTGCCAGCAGCCCAACTAGGGGACTACAAGAGACCCAGTACTTC | few | TRBV7-3 | TRBD2 | TRBJ2-5
CASSNRLGQQETQYF | TGTGCCAGCAGCAACCGACTAGGACAACAAGAGACCCAGTACTTC | many | TRBV7-2 | . | TRBJ2-5